This T cell receptor (beta chain) was captured in a study of blood T cells in healthy people across ages. From germline, CDR1 is SGHRS and CDR2 YFSETQ. The CDR3 consists of 14 residues. V dropped 2 bases and J dropped 4 bases, with 11 bases sitting between them. Sample-barcoded 5' priming and a J-beta primer mix drove a second PCR of roughly 7 to 11 cycles. One entry per CDR3 protein results from TCRdb running MiXCR on the 5' RACE reads. In the table there are 600,000 to 900,000 distinct CDR3 sequences, 25% to 30% of which are singletons. This sample was also put to use in a study of T cells of mothers and their children. From that study: Overlap measured in related mother-child pairs was slightly, non-significantly higher than in unrelated pairs.

The sequence was collected from a boy between 5 and 17 years old in good health. The chain uses TRBV5-1 and TRBJ2-3, with D possibly TRBD2 on 6 matching bases. The sequencing input was blood. The CDR3, as DNA: TGCGCCAGCAGCTTATTCGGGGAGGCAGATACGCAGTATTTT. Amino acids: CASSLFGEADTQYF.